Sequencing of this TCR beta chain was carried out in a study of blood T cell repertoires in COVID-19. Study-level information: From the United States, Italy and Spain came samples of acute and convalescent COVID-19. From T cells, B-cell-depleted T cells, or PBMCs came the material, which was cDNA or gDNA.

CDR1 is KGHDR, CDR2 SFDVKD, per germline. This CDR3 is 14 amino acids long. Trimming left V 3 bases short and J 5 bases short, with 12 bases between. In the authors' methods: Reference gene primer amplification gave nucleated cell count estimates. Clones were read by immunoSEQ multiplex PCR, and TCRdb kept only the in-frame ones, dropping some. The V and J calls and clone size come from that table; D and trimming were worked out from the DNA. Among about 440,000 clones listed, roughly 90% were seen once. This rearrangement joins TRBV24-1 to TRBJ2-5, with a possible D match to TRBD1 (6 bases). The source material was peripheral blood. This clonotype was sampled from a woman younger than 45 with acute or convalescent COVID-19. For the CDR3, the DNA is TGTGCCACCAGTGATGCAGGGGCCCGGGAGACCCAGTACTTC. This codes for CATSDAGARETQYF.